The source of this TCR beta chain is a study of blood T cell repertoires in COVID-19. Study-level information: Samples came from the United States, Italy and Spain, spanning acute and convalescent COVID-19. From T cells, B-cell-depleted T cells, or PBMCs came the material, which was cDNA or gDNA.

In the authors' methods: Reference gene primer amplification in the assay estimated nucleated cell counts. Libraries were prepared by immunoSEQ multiplex PCR; TCRdb keeps only in-frame clonotypes and omits some of them. That table gives V, J and clone size, and the DNA gave D and trimming. The sample comprises 55,000 to 90,000 clones, more than 75% of which are singletons, and approximately 1.4% rests with the top ten. The TCR comes from a human donor in a cohort sampled during active COVID-19. The sample consisted of peripheral blood.

CDR3 in amino acids: CASSPRPGQGPEAFF. The CDR3 DNA follows: TGTGCCAGCAGCCCCAGGCCAGGACAGGGTCCTGAAGCTTTCTTT. This rearrangement joins TRBV4-2 to TRBJ1-1, with 8 positions matching TRBD1. The germline gives CDR1 LGHNA, CDR2 YNFKEQ. J gave up 6 bases and V 4 bases, and 10 bases lay outside the gene matches. The CDR3 is made up of 15 amino acids.